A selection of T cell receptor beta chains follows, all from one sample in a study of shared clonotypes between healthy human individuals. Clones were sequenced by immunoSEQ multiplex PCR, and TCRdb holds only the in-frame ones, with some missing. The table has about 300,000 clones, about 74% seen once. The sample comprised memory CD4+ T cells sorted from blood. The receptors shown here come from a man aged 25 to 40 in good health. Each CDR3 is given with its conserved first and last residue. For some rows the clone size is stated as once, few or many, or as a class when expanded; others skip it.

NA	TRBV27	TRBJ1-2	CASSDRGRVYGYTF
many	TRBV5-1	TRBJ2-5	CASSLKGPQETQYF
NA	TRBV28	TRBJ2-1	CASSPAVWARSNEQFF
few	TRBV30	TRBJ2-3	CAWSVWAGGTSDTQYF
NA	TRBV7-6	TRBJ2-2	CASSLASPTGELFF
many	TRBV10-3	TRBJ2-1	CAISVLATTDNEQFF
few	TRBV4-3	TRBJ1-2	CASSQADRLNYGYTF
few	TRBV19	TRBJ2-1	CASSIPTGGYNEQFF
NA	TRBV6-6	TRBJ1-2	CASRDTGGGGYTF
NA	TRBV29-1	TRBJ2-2	CSVQGNRDGELFF
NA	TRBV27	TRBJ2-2	CASRGTANTGELFF
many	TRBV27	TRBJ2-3	CASMKGLNTDTQYF
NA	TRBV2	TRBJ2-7	CASSVTGVMYEQYF
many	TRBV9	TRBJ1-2	CASSSRTESNYGYTF
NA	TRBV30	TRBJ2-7	CAWSVSSAEQYF
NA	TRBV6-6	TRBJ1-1	CASSYPGTGHTEAFF
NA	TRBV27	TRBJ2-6	CASSLSLQVGSGANVLTF
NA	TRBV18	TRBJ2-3	CASSPTLPDTQYF
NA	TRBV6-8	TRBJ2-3	CASSYRSLEGRITDTQYF
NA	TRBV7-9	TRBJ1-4	CASSSLLQGPNEKLFF
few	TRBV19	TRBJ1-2	CASTRDAFYGYTF
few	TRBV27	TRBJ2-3	CASSRQAPTDTQYF
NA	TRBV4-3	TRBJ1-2	CASSQDKAGDGYTF
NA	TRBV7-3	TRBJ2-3	CASSPGTGDTQYF
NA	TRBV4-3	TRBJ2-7	CASSQVRTGTVGGQYF
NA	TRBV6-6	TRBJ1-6	CASSFDPRDSPLHF
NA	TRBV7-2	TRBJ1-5	CASSLWDGPQPQHF
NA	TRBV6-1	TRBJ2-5	CASSEFRTSRETQYF
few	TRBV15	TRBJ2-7	CATSRGTSYEQYF
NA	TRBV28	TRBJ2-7	CASSWGGGYGQYF
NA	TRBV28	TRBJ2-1	CASRGETQYNEQFF
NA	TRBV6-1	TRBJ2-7	CASRNRGQNAYEQYF
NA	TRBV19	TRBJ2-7	CASSIGDRGTYEQYF
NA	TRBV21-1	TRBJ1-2	CASSRPDTRDNYGYTF
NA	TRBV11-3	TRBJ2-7	CASSPDGYSYEQYF
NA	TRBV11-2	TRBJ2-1	CASSSLKAGQAYNEQFF
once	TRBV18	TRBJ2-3	CASSPRSGSTDTQYF
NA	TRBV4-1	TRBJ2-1	CASSLGLAGTDEQFF
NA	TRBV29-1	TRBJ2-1	CSVVPYNEQFF
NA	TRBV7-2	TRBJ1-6	CASSFLLGGRNSPLHF
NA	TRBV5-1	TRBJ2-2	CASSGWGANTGELFF